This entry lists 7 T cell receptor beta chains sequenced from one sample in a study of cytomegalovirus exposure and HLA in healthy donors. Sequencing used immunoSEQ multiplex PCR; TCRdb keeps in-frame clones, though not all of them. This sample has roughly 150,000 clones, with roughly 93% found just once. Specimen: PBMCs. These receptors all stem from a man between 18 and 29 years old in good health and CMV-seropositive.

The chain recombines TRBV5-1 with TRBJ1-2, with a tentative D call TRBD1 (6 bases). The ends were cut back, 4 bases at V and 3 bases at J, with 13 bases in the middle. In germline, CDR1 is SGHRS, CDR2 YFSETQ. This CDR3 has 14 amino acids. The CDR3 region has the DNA TGCGCCAGCAGCAGAATACCAGGGGACTATGGCTACACCTTC. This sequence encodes CASSRIPGDYGYTF.

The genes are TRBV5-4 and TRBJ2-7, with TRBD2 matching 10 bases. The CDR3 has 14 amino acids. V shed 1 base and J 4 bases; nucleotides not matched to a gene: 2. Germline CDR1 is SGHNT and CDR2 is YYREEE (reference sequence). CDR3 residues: CASSLWTSGYEQYF. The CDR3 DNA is TGTGCCAGCAGCTTGTGGACTAGCGGATACGAGCAGTACTTC.

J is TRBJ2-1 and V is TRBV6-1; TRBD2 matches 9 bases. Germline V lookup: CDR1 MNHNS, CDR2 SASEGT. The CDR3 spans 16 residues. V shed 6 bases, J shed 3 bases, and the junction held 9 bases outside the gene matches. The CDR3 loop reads CASRESGTSNYNEQFF. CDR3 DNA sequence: TGTGCCAGCAGAGAATCCGGGACTAGCAACTACAATGAGCAGTTCTTC.

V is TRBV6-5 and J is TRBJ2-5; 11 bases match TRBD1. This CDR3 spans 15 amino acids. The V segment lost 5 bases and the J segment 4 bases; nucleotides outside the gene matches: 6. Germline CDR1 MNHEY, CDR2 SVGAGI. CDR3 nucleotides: TGTGCCAGCAGTGCAGGACAGGGGGCCTTAGAGACCCAGTACTTC. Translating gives CASSAGQGALETQYF.

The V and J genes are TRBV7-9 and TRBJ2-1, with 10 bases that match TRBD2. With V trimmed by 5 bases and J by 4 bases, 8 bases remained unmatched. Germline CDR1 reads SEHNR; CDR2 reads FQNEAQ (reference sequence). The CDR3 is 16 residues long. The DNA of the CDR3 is TGTGCCAGCAGCCCTAAAACTAGCGGGGATTACAATGAGCAGTTCTTC. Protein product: CASSPKTSGDYNEQFF.

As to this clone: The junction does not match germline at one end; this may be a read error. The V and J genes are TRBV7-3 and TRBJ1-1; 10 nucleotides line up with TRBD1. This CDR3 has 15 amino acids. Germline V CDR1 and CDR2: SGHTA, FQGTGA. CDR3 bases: TGTGCCAGCACCTTACGACAGGGGGCTGGCACTGAAGCTTTCTTT. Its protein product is CASTLRQGAGTEAFF.

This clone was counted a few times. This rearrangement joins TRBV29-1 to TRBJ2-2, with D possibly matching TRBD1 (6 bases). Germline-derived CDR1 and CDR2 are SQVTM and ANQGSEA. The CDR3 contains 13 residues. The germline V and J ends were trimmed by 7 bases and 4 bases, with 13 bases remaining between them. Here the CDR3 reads CSAPGVRTGELFF. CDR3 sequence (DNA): TGCAGCGCCCCAGGGGTTCGCACCGGGGAGCTGTTTTTT.